This T cell receptor (beta chain) was recovered during a study of long-term antiretroviral therapy in people with HIV. Researchers ran immunoSEQ v3.0 at survey level. TCRdb's table, derived via immunoSEQ multiplex PCR, lists solely in-frame clones and lacks some. The table lists tens of thousands of clones, approximately 85% of them singletons. Losses at the gene ends were 0 bases for V and 2 bases for J; bases not matched to a gene: 3. Looked up from germline, CDR1 is LGHNA and CDR2 is YSLEER. The CDR3 runs 16 residues. In the case of this clone: Its antigen is as yet unknown.

Whole-study findings and limits: Clones showing expansion before ART dominated the repertoire at all time points. No data on ART adherence, viral resistance or therapy changes.

The rearrangement uses TRBV4-3 and TRBJ1-3; 8 positions match TRBD1. The origin of this receptor is a woman aged 45 to 65 with HIV. The sequencing used unsorted PBMCs, collected 3.1 years after starting antiretroviral therapy. DNA of the CDR3: TGCGCCAGCAGCCAAGATTGGACAGGGACTGGAAACACCATATATTTT. It codes for CASSQDWTGTGNTIYF.